This T cell receptor (beta chain) appears in the sequencing data of a study of shared clonotypes between healthy human individuals. The CDR3 is 17 amino acids. The germline V gene has CDR1 SEHNR and CDR2 FQNEAQ (reference sequence). Trimming took 1 base from V and 3 from J; bases not matched to a gene: 5. TCRdb keeps only in-frame clones here, not all; method: immunoSEQ multiplex PCR. The repertoire consists of roughly 640,000 clones, with less than 98% occurring once and the leading ten covering 0.055% to 0.07%. This receptor was identified in a young woman in good health. The V gene is TRBV7-9, the J gene TRBJ2-1; 11 bases are a match to TRBD2. The sample was naive CD4+ T cells sorted from blood. Subset meaning: CD45RA+ positively selected. The chain's CDR3 is CASSLVATSGVYNEQFF. The DNA for the CDR3 is TGTGCCAGCAGCTTAGTGGCGACTAGCGGGGTCTACAATGAGCAGTTCTTC.